These 6 T cell receptor beta chains originate from one sample sequenced in a study of blood T cell repertoires in COVID-19 (dated by TCRdb to between 2020 and 2021). The library came from the immunoSEQ multiplex PCR assay. TCRdb took this table from immuneACCESS and kept in-frame rearrangements with V and J called. Such tables lack part of the clones; where checked against another copy, unresolved V genes explain under half of the gap, and the rest is unexplained. This sample gives 150,000 to 200,000 clones in total; 85% of them show up just once. The top ten clones comprise about 3.3% of the sample. Sequenced sample: peripheral blood. The origin of the receptors is a human donor with acute or convalescent COVID-19. The donor label of this sample is uncertain.

This chain links TRBV18 with TRBJ1-1; 10 bases are a match to TRBD1. CDR3 length: 14 residues. Germline values: CDR1 KGHSH, CDR2 LQKENI. V lost 6 bases and J lost 3; bases outside the gene matches: 4. Here the CDR3 reads CASSPGTGDTEAFF. In nucleotides, the CDR3 is TGTGCCAGCTCCCCCGGGACAGGGGACACTGAAGCTTTCTTT.

The chain recombines TRBV4-2 with TRBJ1-2; D remains unclear. Germline lookup yields CDR1 LGHNA and CDR2 YNFKEQ. Trimming left V 0 bases short and J 1 base short, with 9 bases between. The CDR3 is made up of 15 amino acids. CDR3 nucleotides: TGTGCCAGCAGCCAAGATCCCAGTGGTAACTATGGCTACACCTTC. It specifies CASSQDPSGNYGYTF.

V and J are TRBV2 and TRBJ1-2; unclear D gene. The CDR3 has 12 amino acids. Between the trimmed V and J ends, which lost 8 bases and 5 bases, there was a span of 12 bases. CDR1 and CDR2 (germline): SNHLY, FYNNEI. In DNA form, the CDR3 reads TGTGCCAGCTCTAGAGTGCGATATGGCTACACCTTC. The encoded protein is CASSRVRYGYTF.

V and J are TRBV7-2 and TRBJ1-5; 8 bases agree with TRBD1. The trim removed 5 bases at V and 3 bases at J, leaving 6 bases unmatched. The CDR3 is 15 amino acids. The germline V gene has CDR1 SGHTA and CDR2 FQGNSA. The CDR3 nucleotides read TGTGCCAGCAGCCCGACAGGGGCGCACAATCAGCCCCAGCATTTT. It encodes CASSPTGAHNQPQHF.

V and J are TRBV18 and TRBJ1-4; TRBD1 aligns across 7 bases. Looked up from germline, CDR1 is KGHSH and CDR2 is LQKENI. Trimming removed 4 bases from V and 6 bases from J; junction bases left unmatched: 5. CDR3 length: 14 amino acids. The CDR3 DNA reads TGTGCCAGCTCACTCGGGACAGAAGATGAAAAACTGTTTTTT. Translated: CASSLGTEDEKLFF.

Regarding this clone: Additional DNA sequences in this sample encode the identical CDR3. The chain has TRBV19 and TRBJ1-5, with TRBD1 identical over 9 bases. Germline loops: CDR1 LNHDA, CDR2 SQIVND (reference sequence). CDR3 length: 14 amino acids. The J segment lost 1 base and the V segment lost 8 bases, leaving 3 bases of the junction unmatched. The CDR3 DNA reads as TGTGCCAGTTCGGACAGGGGAAGCAATCAGCCCCAGCATTTT. Its protein is CASSDRGSNQPQHF.